These 24 T cell receptor beta chains came from one sample sequenced in a study of shared clonotypes between healthy human individuals. Clones were sequenced by immunoSEQ multiplex PCR, and TCRdb holds only the in-frame ones, with some missing. The sample has 1.4 million or so clones, approximately 98.5% seen once. Sequencing was performed on naive CD4+ T cells sorted from blood. As to subset: CD45RA+ positively selected. These receptor sequences come from a man aged 30 to 39 in good health.

J is TRBJ2-7 and V is TRBV7-8; TRBD1 agrees at 7 bases. The length of the CDR3 is 13 residues. Germline V CDR1 and CDR2: SGHVS, FQNEAQ. V lost 2 bases and J lost 6; bases outside the gene matches: 4. The CDR3 region has the DNA TGTGCCAGCAGCTTACGGGACAGTGGCGAGCAGTACTTC. Translation gives CASSLRDSGEQYF.

V gene TRBV2 combines with J gene TRBJ2-7, with TRBD1 matching over 7 bases. The J segment lost 4 bases and the V segment lost 10 bases, leaving 13 bases of the junction unmatched. This CDR3 is 14 amino acids long. Germline V gives CDR1 SNHLY, CDR2 FYNNEI. This CDR3 reads CATPPAQGSYEQYF. CDR3 bases: TGTGCCACCCCCCCCGCACAGGGGTCATACGAGCAGTACTTC.

The chain recombines TRBV11-3 with TRBJ2-1; 8 bases line up with TRBD2. The germline gives CDR1 SGHNT, CDR2 YENEEA. V dropped 5 bases and J dropped 10; count of bases not matched to a gene: 19. The CDR3 covers 17 residues. The CDR3 protein is CASSGPGQAGLVKEQFF. The CDR3 DNA reads as TGTGCCAGCAGCGGACCGGGGCAGGCGGGACTAGTCAAAGAGCAGTTCTTC.

The chain recombines TRBV5-1 with TRBJ2-3, with TRBD1 matching 8 bases. Germline V CDR1 and CDR2: SGHRS, YFSETQ. CDR3 length equals 14 residues. Germline trimming cut 5 bases from V and 6 bases from J; bases unmatched to any gene: 8. CDR3: CASSPQGAGDTQYF. Here the CDR3 DNA reads TGCGCCAGCAGTCCTCAGGGGGCTGGGGATACGCAGTATTTT.

The rearrangement joins TRBV29-1 to TRBJ2-1; 7 positions agree with TRBD2. This CDR3 is 15 amino acids long. Trimming at V came to 4 bases and at J to 2 bases, leaving 8 bases not matched to a gene. Germline loops: CDR1 SQVTM, CDR2 ANQGSEA. CDR3 nucleotide sequence: TGCAGCGTTGTCGGGGGGATGGGTCCCTACAATGAGCAGTTCTTC. Translating gives CSVVGGMGPYNEQFF.

The V gene is TRBV7-2, the J gene TRBJ2-5; 9 bases align to TRBD2. The CDR3 length is 15 residues. The V segment lost 5 bases and the J segment 7 bases; nucleotides outside the gene matches: 11. CDR1 is SGHTA, CDR2 FQGNSA, per germline. DNA for the CDR3: TGTGCCAGCAGCGACTGGACTAGCGCAGTGGGGACCCAGTACTTC. Translated: CASSDWTSAVGTQYF.

The rearrangement links TRBV19 to TRBJ2-2; TRBD2 matches at 8 bases. Trimming at V came to 3 bases and at J to 4 bases, leaving 7 bases not matched to a gene. This CDR3 contains 16 residues. Germline V gives CDR1 LNHDA, CDR2 SQIVND (reference sequence). The CDR3 bases are TGTGCCAGTAGTATGGCGGCGGGAGGAACCACCGGGGAGCTGTTTTTT. This codes for CASSMAAGGTTGELFF.

The chain uses TRBV6-1 and TRBJ2-5; a possible D gene is TRBD1 (5 bases). This CDR3 contains 16 residues. Germline V gives CDR1 MNHNS, CDR2 SASEGT. The V end was cut by 1 base, the J end by 4 bases, with 16 bases between. The CDR3 nucleotides read TGTGCCAGCAGTGAAGGGCCCACAGGACCGGGAGAGACCCAGTACTTC. Its translation: CASSEGPTGPGETQYF.

The chain has TRBV6-1 and TRBJ1-1; no definite D call. Germline V lookup: CDR1 MNHNS, CDR2 SASEGT. The CDR3 loop spans 14 amino acids. V was shortened by 7 bases and J by 5 bases, with 17 bases between the two germline ends. CDR3 in DNA: TGTGCCAGCACTGCTAATCTGGGTTTGACTGAAGCTTTCTTT. Translated, it gives CASTANLGLTEAFF.

The chain joins TRBV6-5 to TRBJ2-7, with a weak D call TRBD1 (5 bases). The germline V gene encodes CDR1 MNHEY and CDR2 SVGAGI. CDR3 size: 14 residues. The V gene lost 2 bases and the J gene lost 3 bases, with 11 bases spanning the gap. The CDR3, as DNA: TGTGCCAGCAGTTACGGGCAGGGAAGCTACGAGCAGTACTTC. Translating it yields CASSYGQGSYEQYF.

V gene TRBV28 combines with J gene TRBJ2-2, with D unclear. The CDR3 runs 16 residues. V shed 1 base and J shed 7 bases, with 16 bases lying between them. CDR1 and CDR2 from the germline V gene are MDHEN and SYDVKM. The CDR3 sequence is CASSLSRSGTGGELFF. The CDR3 bases are TGTGCCAGCAGTTTATCTCGGAGTGGAACTGGCGGGGAGCTGTTTTTT.

J is TRBJ1-4 and V is TRBV2; D is uncertain. The CDR3 covers 15 residues. Germline-derived CDR1 and CDR2 are SNHLY and FYNNEI. V lost 2 bases and J lost 5, with 12 bases in between. DNA for the CDR3: TGTGCCAGCAGTGAAAGGCCCGGACTAAATGAAAAACTGTTTTTT. Translating it yields CASSERPGLNEKLFF.

The J gene is TRBJ2-3, the V gene TRBV7-6, with D perhaps TRBD2 (5 bases). Germline loops: CDR1 SGHVS, CDR2 FNYEAQ. The CDR3 has 13 amino acids. V was cut by 5 bases and J by 5 bases, with 11 bases left in between. The DNA of the CDR3 is TGTGCCAGCAGCCCCGGACTGCAAGATACGCAGTATTTT. Its translation: CASSPGLQDTQYF.

The rearrangement links TRBV5-1 to TRBJ2-6; D unclear. The CDR3 is 13 amino acids. Deletions cut 3 bases from V and 2 bases from J, with 3 bases between. CDR1 is SGHRS, CDR2 YFSETQ, per germline. The CDR3 sequence is CASSYPGANVLTF. The CDR3 nucleotides are TGCGCCAGCAGCTATCCTGGGGCCAACGTCCTGACTTTC.

The V call is TRBV29-1, the J call TRBJ1-4; maybe TRBD1 (5 bases). This CDR3 comprises 13 residues. Trimming left V 4 bases short and J 8 bases short, with 14 bases between. Per germline, CDR1 SQVTM and CDR2 ANQGSEA. The CDR3 sequence: CSVGGGTGEKLFF. DNA of the CDR3: TGCAGCGTTGGGGGAGGGACGGGCGAAAAACTGTTTTTT.

The genes are TRBV5-4 and TRBJ2-1; TRBD1 is a possible D gene (6 bases). Trimming stripped 1 base from V and 8 bases from J, with 19 bases between. The length of the CDR3 is 16 residues. Germline assignment: CDR1 SGHNT and CDR2 YYREEE (reference sequence). Written as DNA, the CDR3 is TGTGCCAGCAGCTTGCTAGGGGGTAGGGGTCGGGATGAGCAGTTCTTC. Its translation: CASSLLGGRGRDEQFF. The full variable domain, rest sourced from reference TRBV5-4 and TRBJ2-1, is ETGVTQSPTHLIKTRGQQVTLRCSSQSGHNTVSWYQQALGQGPQFIFQYYREEENGRGNFPPRFSGLQFPNYSSELNVNALELDDSALYLCASSLLGGRGRDEQFFGPGTRLTVL.

The J gene is TRBJ2-5, the V gene TRBV15, with a weak D call TRBD2 (6 bases). Germline-derived CDR1 and CDR2 are LNHNV and YYDKDF (reference sequence). The CDR3 extends over 16 amino acids. The V gene lost 1 base and the J gene lost 4 bases, with 16 bases spanning the gap. CDR3 sequence (DNA): TGTGCCACCAGCAGAGTCGTCATTCGGGAGAGAGAGACCCAGTACTTC. This translates into CATSRVVIRERETQYF.

The rearrangement uses TRBV19 and TRBJ1-2; D is ambiguous. This CDR3 has 15 amino acids. The germline V and J ends were trimmed by 0 bases and 4 bases, with 12 bases remaining between them. From germline, CDR1 is LNHDA and CDR2 SQIVND (reference sequence). The CDR3 protein is CASSIDSGSGYGYTF. The CDR3 DNA follows: TGTGCCAGTAGTATAGATTCGGGCAGCGGCTATGGCTACACCTTC.

V usage is TRBV7-3 and J usage is TRBJ2-1; tentative D call: TRBD2 (6 bases). V was pared by 4 bases and J by 5 bases, with 24 bases between. There are 18 residues in the CDR3. CDR1 is SGHTA, CDR2 FQGTGA, per germline. CDR3 sequence (DNA): TGTGCCAGCAGCTCCCCCATTGTACGTCGCGGGAAGGACAATGAGCAGTTCTTC. Translated, it gives CASSSPIVRRGKDNEQFF.

The V gene is TRBV6-4, the J gene TRBJ2-3, with D possibly matching TRBD2 (6 bases). This CDR3 is built from 14 residues. Germline loops: CDR1 MRHNA, CDR2 SNTAGT. The V end lost 5 bases, the J end lost 5 bases, and 14 bases lay between the germline ends. DNA for the CDR3: TGTGCCAGCAGTCCGGACTCGGGGGTAGATACGCAGTATTTT. Translating gives CASSPDSGVDTQYF.

In regard to this clone: Other DNA variants within this sample encode the same CDR3. V gene TRBV6-5 combines with J gene TRBJ2-7; D gene unclear. Deletions cut 0 bases from V and 0 bases from J, with 6 bases between. Per the germline V gene, CDR1 is MNHEY and CDR2 is SVGAGI. CDR3 size: 14 residues. For the CDR3, the DNA is TGTGCCAGCAGTTACTCCGGTCGCTCCTACGAGCAGTACTTC. Translated: CASSYSGRSYEQYF.

This chain joins TRBV6-5 and TRBJ2-1, with D unclear. CDR1 and CDR2 (germline): MNHEY, SVGAGI. This CDR3 has 13 amino acids. Deletions cut 7 bases from V and 7 bases from J, with 14 bases between. The chain's CDR3 is CASTPSPLNEQFF. CDR3 nucleotides: TGTGCCAGCACTCCAAGTCCCCTAAATGAGCAGTTCTTC.

The chain employs TRBV5-1 and TRBJ2-7; tentative D call: TRBD1 (5 bases). Per the germline V gene, CDR1 is SGHRS and CDR2 is YFSETQ. The CDR3 is 15 amino acids. Trimming took off 0 bases at V and 2 bases at J, with 12 bases between the two ends. CDR3 bases: TGCGCCAGCAGCTTGGTGGTAGGGGCGGCCTACGAGCAGTACTTC. Protein product: CASSLVVGAAYEQYF. The complete variable domain, with remaining parts taken from reference TRBV5-1 and TRBJ2-7, reads KAGVTQTPRYLIKTRGQQVTLSCSPISGHRSVSWYQQTPGQGLQFLFEYFSETQRNKGNFPGRFSGRQFSNSRSEMNVSTLELGDSALYLCASSLVVGAAYEQYFGPGTRLTVT.

V gene TRBV2 combines with J gene TRBJ2-2, with a weak D call TRBD2 (5 bases). Germline CDR1 and CDR2: SNHLY and FYNNEI. This CDR3 is built from 15 residues. Trimming took off 6 bases at V and 5 bases at J, with 16 bases between the two ends. CDR3 nucleotide sequence: TGTGCCAGCAGCCCGGGAAGGTCGGGTACCGGGGAGCTGTTTTTT. It translates to CASSPGRSGTGELFF.